This T cell receptor (beta chain) was profiled in a study of a mutant IDH1 vaccine in newly diagnosed glioma. Study context: Pretreatment consisted of radiotherapy, temozolomide, or both, with most receiving both. Broader study findings: Immune responses induced by the vaccine were seen in less than 95% of patients, spanning multiple MHC alleles.

The count of this clone is one. Its specificity is unknown. Time point denoted: week 35, safety follow-up. Vaccinated patients received 300 ug of mutant IDH1 20-mer peptide per dose, with topical imiquimod. The method was immunoSEQ multiplex PCR; TCRdb's version includes in-frame clones alone and lacks a portion of them. The sample records fewer than 70,000 clones, about 88% being singletons. This specimen was PBMCs, taken from a glioma patient whose treatment included an IDH1 peptide vaccine. This receptor was taken from a man aged 25-45 years with glioma.

The CDR3 DNA reads TGCGCCACCAAATTGACAGGGGTTTATAGCAATCAGCCCCAGCATTTT. Its translation: CATKLTGVYSNQPQHF. The gene calls are TRBV10-1 and TRBJ1-5; 8 bases are shared with TRBD1. CDR3 length: 16 residues. Per germline, CDR1 WNHNN and CDR2 SYGVQD (reference sequence). The V and J ends lost 10 bases and 0 bases, in that order; junction bases with no gene match: 11.